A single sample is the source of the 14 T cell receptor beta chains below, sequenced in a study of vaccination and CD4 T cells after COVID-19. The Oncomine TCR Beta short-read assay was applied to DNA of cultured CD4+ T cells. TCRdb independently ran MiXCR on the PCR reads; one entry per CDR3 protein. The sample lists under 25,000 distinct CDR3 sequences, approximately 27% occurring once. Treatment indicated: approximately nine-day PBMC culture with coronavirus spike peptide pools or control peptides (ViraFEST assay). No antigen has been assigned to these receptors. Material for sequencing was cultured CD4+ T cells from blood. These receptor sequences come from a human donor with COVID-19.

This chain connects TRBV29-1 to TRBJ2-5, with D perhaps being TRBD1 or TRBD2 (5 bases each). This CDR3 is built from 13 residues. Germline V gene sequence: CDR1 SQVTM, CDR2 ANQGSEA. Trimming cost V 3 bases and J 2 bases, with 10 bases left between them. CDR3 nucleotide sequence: TGCAGCGTTGAGGGGGTGAAGCAAGAGACCCAGTACTTC. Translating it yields CSVEGVKQETQYF.

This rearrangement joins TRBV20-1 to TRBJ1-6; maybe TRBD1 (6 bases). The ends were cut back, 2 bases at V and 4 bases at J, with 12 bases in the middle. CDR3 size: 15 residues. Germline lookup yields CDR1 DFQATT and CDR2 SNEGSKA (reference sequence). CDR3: CSARRGVGYNSPLHF. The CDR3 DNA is TGCAGTGCTAGAAGGGGGGTTGGGTATAATTCACCCCTCCACTTT.

The DNA for the CDR3 is TGTGCCAGCAGCTACCTAGCGGCGGTCACCGGGGAGCTGTTTTTT. Its translation is CASSYLAAVTGELFF. The rearrangement links TRBV7-9 to TRBJ2-2, with 7 nucleotides matching TRBD2. CDR3 length equals 15 residues. CDR1 and CDR2 (germline): SEHNR, FQNEAQ (reference sequence). V was pared by 4 bases and J by 4 bases, with 6 bases of the junction left unmatched.

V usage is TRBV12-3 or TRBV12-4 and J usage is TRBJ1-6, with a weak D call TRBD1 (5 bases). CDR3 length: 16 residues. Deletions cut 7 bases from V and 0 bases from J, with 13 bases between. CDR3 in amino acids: CASTEGVSSYNSPLHF. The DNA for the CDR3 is TGTGCCAGCACCGAAGGGGTTAGCTCCTATAATTCACCCCTCCACTTT.

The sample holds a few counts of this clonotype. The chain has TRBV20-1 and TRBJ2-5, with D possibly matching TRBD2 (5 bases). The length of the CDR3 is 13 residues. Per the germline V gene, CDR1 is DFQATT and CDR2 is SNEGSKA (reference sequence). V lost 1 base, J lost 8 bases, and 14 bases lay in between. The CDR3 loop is CSARGETRETQYF. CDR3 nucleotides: TGCAGTGCTAGAGGGGAGACCAGAGAAACCCAGTACTTC.

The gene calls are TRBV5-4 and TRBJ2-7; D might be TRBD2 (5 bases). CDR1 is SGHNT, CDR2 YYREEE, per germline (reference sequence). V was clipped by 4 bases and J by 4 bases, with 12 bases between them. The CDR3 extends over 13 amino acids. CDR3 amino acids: CASSAGPRYEQYF. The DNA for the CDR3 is TGTGCCAGCAGCGCGGGTCCTCGATACGAGCAGTACTTC.

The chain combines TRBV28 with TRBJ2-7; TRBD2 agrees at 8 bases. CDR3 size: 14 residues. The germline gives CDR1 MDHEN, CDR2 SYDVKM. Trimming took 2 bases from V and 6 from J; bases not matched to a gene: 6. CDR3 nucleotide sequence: TGTGCCAGCAGTTTAGCGGGGGGCACCCGCGAGCAGTACTTC. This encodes CASSLAGGTREQYF.

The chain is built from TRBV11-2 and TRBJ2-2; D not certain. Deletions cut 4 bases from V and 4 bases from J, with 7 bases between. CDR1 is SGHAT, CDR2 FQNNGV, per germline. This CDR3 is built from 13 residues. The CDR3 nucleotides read TGTGCCAGCAGCTCGGAATTCACCGGGGAGCTGTTTTTT. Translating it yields CASSSEFTGELFF.

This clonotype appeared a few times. The CDR3 spells CASMGARGNTEAFF. In DNA, the CDR3 is TGCGCCAGCATGGGGGCGAGGGGGAACACTGAAGCTTTCTTT. The rearrangement links TRBV5-1 to TRBJ1-1; D perhaps matches TRBD1 (6 bases). The CDR3 is 14 amino acids. CDR1 SGHRS and CDR2 YFSETQ come from the germline V gene. The V gene lost 6 bases and the J gene lost 1 base, with 13 bases spanning the gap.

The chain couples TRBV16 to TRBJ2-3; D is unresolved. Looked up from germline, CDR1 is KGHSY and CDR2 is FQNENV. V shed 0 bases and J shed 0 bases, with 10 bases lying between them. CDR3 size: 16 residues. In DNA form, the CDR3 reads TGTGCCAGCAGCCAATCCGGCAGGTCTAGCACAGATACGCAGTATTTT. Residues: CASSQSGRSSTDTQYF.

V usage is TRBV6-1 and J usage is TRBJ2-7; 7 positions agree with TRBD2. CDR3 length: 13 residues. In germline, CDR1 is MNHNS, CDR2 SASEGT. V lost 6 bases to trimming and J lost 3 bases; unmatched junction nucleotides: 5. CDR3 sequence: CASSGERGYEQYF. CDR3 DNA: TGTGCCAGCAGCGGAGAGCGGGGCTACGAGCAGTACTTC.

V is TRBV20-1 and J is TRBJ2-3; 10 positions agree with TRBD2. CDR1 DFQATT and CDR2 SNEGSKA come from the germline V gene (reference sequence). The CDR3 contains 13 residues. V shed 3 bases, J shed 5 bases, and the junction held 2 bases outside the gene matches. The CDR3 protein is CSASASGGDTQYF. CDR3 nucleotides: TGCAGTGCTAGTGCTAGCGGGGGAGATACGCAGTATTTT.

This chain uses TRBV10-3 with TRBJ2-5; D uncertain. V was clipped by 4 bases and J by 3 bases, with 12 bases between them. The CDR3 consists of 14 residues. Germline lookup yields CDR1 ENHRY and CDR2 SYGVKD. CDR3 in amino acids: CAISGQTTEETQYF. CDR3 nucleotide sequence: TGTGCCATCAGTGGGCAGACAACAGAAGAGACCCAGTACTTC.

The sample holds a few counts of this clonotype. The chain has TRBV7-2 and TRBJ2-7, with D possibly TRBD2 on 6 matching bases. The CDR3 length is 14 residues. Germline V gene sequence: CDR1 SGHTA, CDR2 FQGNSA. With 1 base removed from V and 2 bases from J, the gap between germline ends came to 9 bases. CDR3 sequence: CASSLGGMTYEQYF. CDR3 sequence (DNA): TGTGCCAGCAGCTTAGGCGGGATGACCTACGAGCAGTACTTC.